The sequence of this T cell receptor (beta chain) was determined in a study of T cell clones after liver transplantation. The overall study: Three of eight recipients were HCV-positive; others had non-autoimmune, non-viral indications.

TCRdb's table, derived via immunoSEQ multiplex PCR, lists solely in-frame clones and lacks some. Of tens of thousands of clones in the sample, about 84% were seen once. V lost 7 bases, J lost 10 bases, and 8 bases lay in between. CDR3 size: 10 residues. CDR1 is SNHLY and CDR2 is FYNNEI in the germline V gene. This sample comprised CD4+ T cells from blood, obtained 45 to 46 months after liver transplant. The chain joins TRBV2 to TRBJ2-1; no firm D call. This clonotype originated in a human patient who received a liver transplant. Part of the T cells may come from the graft donor. The CDR3 DNA is TGTGCCAGCATATCTGGAGAGCAGTTCTTC. Amino acids: CASISGEQFF.